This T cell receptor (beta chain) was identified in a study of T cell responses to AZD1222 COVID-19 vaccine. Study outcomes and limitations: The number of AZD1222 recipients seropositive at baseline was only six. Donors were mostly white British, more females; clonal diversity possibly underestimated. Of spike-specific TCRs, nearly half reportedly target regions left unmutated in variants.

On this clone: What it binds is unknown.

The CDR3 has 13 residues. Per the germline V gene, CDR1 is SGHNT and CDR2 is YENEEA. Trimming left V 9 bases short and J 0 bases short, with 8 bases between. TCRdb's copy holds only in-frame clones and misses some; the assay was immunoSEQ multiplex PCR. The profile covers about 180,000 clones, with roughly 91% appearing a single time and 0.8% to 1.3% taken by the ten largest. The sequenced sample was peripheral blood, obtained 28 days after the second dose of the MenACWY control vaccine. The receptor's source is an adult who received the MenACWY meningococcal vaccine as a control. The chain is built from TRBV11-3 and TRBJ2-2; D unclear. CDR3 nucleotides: TGTGCCAGTGGAAGTACGAACACCGGGGAGCTGTTTTTT. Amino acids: CASGSTNTGELFF.